This TCR beta chain originates from a study of CD8+ T cells in alopecia areata. Whole-study results and caveats: Possibly as an HLA-related effect, TCR sharing across patients appeared less clear than in mice.

Germline lookup yields CDR1 LGHNT and CDR2 FRNRAP. This CDR3 contains 13 residues. V was trimmed by 11 bases and J by 0 bases, leaving 13 bases between them. Once RNA had been extracted, it was reverse transcribed into cDNA to act as the sequencing template. Sequencing used immunoSEQ multiplex PCR; TCRdb keeps in-frame clones, though not all of them. This table holds about 64,000 clones, roughly 47% found once. This clone has only a few counts. The antigen remains unidentified. Those with alopecia areata gave lesional scalp punch biopsies and peripheral blood. This rearrangement joins TRBV12-5 to TRBJ2-5, with D possibly being TRBD1 or TRBD2 (5 bases each). Sequencing used NKG2D-low CD8+ T cells sorted from blood. The receptor comes from a human donor with alopecia areata. CDR3 bases: TGTGCTGTTCGGGACGACCACCAAGAGACCCAGTACTTC. It yields the protein CAVRDDHQETQYF.